This T cell receptor (beta chain) emerged from a study of shared clonotypes between healthy human individuals. Here immunoSEQ multiplex PCR was the method, and the copy in TCRdb shows in-frame clones only, minus some. The table shows about 2.4 million clones, with approximately 94% occurring only once. The V gene's germline CDR1 is SGHRS and CDR2 YFSETQ. The V and J ends lost 4 bases and 5 bases respectively, with 12 bases between them. The CDR3 covers 13 residues. Sequencing input: naive CD4+ T cells from PBMCs. Subset reported: CD45RA+ positively selected. This rearrangement joins TRBV5-1 to TRBJ2-5, with D possibly being TRBD2 (5 bases). The TCR was taken from a man aged 18 to 30 in good health. Some clones in this sample may be carry-over from other donors' samples. Here the CDR3 reads CASSPAWEETQYF. DNA for the CDR3: TGCGCCAGCAGCCCGGCCTGGGAGGAGACCCAGTACTTC. Variable domain in full (rest from reference TRBV5-1 and TRBJ2-5): KAGVTQTPRYLIKTRGQQVTLSCSPISGHRSVSWYQQTPGQGLQFLFEYFSETQRNKGNFPGRFSGRQFSNSRSEMNVSTLELGDSALYLCASSPAWEETQYFGPGTRLLVL.